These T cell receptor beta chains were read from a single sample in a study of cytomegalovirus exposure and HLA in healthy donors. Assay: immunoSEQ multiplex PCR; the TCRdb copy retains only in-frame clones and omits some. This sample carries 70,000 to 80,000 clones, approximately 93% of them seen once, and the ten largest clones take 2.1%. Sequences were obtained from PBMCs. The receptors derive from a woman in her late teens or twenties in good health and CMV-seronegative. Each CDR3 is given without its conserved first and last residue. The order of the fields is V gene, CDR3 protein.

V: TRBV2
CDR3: ASSEGGLDTQY

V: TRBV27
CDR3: ASSSEVRGFGYYGYT

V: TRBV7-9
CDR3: ASSTRDRGLHGYT

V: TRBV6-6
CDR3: ASSRLAGAQETQY

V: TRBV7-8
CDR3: ASSLGEGGVDTEAF

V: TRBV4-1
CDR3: ASSQQDSDEKLF

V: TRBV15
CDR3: ATSRNDKSEQY

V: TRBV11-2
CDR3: ASSFRGEANYGYT

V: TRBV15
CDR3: ATSSQTGGGEQF

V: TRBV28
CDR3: ASSFSGETAQH

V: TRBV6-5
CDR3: ASTDPGTAEAF

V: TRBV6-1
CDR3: ASSEETGGYQPQH

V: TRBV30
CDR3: AWDRGDSNQPQH

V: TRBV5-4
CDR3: ASSSQRGEADTQY

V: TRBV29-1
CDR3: SPPTGGRETQY

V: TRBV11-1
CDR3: ASSFGYPGTGNIQETQY

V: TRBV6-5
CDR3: ASSPSLAPNQPQH

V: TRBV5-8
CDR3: ASSLGVGGETQY

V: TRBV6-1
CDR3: ASSEAGDTDTQY

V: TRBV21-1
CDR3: ASLRGDRGLYNSPLH

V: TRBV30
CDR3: AWRSTGTGDSYEQY

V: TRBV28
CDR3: ASSDGTSGRAKETQY

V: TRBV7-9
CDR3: ASSQERGSSYNEQF

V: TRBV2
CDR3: ASSDPLRGTGGSNEKLF

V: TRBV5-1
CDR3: ASSLGLPQETQY

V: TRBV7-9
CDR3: ASSFFRDANEKLF

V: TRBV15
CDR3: ATSRVWGEGEKLF

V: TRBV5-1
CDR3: ASSSNGIKNEKLF

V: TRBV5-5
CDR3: ASSRSTGGETQY

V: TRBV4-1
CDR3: ASSQPKNRERNTQY

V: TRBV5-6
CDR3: ASSFLTRTGISYEQY

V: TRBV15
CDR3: ATSRDRGFPEAF

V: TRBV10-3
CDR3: AISESSLLMTGEQPQH

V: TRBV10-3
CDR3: ASTGGATDTQY

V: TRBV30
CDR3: AYQRTVRNTEAF

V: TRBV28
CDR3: ASSPGTSGIRSSTDTQY

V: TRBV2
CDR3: ASKGRTGQDTQY